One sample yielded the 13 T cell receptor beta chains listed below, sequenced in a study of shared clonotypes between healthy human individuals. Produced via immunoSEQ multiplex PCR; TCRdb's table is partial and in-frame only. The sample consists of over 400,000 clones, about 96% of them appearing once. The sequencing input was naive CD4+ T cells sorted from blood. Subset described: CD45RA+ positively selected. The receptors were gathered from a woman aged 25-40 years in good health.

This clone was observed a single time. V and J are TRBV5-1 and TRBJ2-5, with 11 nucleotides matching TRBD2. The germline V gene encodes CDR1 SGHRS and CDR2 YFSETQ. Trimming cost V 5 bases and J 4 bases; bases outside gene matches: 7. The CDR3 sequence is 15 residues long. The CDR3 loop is CASRLAGERAETQYF. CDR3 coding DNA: TGCGCCAGCAGACTAGCGGGAGAACGAGCAGAGACCCAGTACTTC.

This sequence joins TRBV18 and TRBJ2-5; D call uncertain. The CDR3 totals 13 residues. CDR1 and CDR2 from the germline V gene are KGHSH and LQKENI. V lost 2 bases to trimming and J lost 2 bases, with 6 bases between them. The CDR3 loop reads CASSPSQQETQYF. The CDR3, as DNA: TGTGCCAGCTCACCATCACAACAAGAGACCCAGTACTTC.

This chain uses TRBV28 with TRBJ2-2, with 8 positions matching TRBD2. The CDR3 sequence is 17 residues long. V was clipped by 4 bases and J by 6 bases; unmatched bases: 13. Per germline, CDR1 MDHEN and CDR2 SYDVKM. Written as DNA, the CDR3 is TGTGCCAGCAGTTCGCTACGGGAGGGCCTCCGGGCCGGGGAGCTGTTTTTT. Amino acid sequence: CASSSLREGLRAGELFF.

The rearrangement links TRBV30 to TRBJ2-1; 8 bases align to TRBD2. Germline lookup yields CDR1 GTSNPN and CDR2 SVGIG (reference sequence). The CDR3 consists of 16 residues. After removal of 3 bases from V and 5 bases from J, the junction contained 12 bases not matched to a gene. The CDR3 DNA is TGTGCCTGGAGACGCCCGGGGGTAGCGGGAAACAATGAGCAGTTCTTC. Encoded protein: CAWRRPGVAGNNEQFF.

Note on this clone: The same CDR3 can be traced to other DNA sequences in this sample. CDR3 region: CASSLSSGSSYEQYF. The CDR3 DNA reads TGTGCCAGCAGCTTATCTAGCGGGAGCTCCTACGAGCAGTACTTC. The J gene is TRBJ2-7, the V gene TRBV11-2; 10 bases agree with TRBD2. V gave up 2 bases and J gave up 0 bases; unmatched junction bases: 1. Germline loops: CDR1 SGHAT, CDR2 FQNNGV. The CDR3 totals 15 residues.

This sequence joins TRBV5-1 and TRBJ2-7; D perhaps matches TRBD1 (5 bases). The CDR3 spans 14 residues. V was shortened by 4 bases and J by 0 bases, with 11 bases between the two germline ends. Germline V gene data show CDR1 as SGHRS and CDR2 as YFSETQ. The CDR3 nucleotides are TGCGCCAGCAGCCCGACGACAGACTCCTACGAGCAGTACTTC. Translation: CASSPTTDSYEQYF.

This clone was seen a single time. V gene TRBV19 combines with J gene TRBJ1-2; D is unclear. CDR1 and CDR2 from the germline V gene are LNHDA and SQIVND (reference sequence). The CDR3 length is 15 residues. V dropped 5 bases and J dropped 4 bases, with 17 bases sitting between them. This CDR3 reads CASSASLQGGYGYTF. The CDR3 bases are TGTGCCAGTAGTGCCTCGCTACAAGGCGGCTATGGCTACACCTTC.

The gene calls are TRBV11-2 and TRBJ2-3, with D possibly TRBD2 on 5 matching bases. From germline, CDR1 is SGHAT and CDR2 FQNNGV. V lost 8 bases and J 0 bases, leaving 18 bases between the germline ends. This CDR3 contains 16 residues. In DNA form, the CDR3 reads TGTGCCAGCGGCCCCACGCGAGCGGCTAGCACAGATACGCAGTATTTT. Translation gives CASGPTRAASTDTQYF.

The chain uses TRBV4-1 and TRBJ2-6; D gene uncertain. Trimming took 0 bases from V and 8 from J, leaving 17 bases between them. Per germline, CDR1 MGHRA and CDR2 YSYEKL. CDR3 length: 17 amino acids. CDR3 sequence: CASSQDARSLGTNVLTF. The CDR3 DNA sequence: TGCGCCAGCAGCCAAGATGCCAGGTCCTTGGGAACCAACGTCCTGACTTTC.

The CDR3 is CASSTDQGAEAFF. CDR3 DNA: TGTGCCAGCAGTACGGACCAGGGGGCTGAAGCTTTCTTT. The rearrangement uses TRBV28 and TRBJ1-1, with 7 nucleotides matching TRBD1. Looked up from germline, CDR1 is MDHEN and CDR2 is SYDVKM. The CDR3 is 13 amino acids. J lost 6 bases, V lost 5 bases, and 6 bases had no gene match.

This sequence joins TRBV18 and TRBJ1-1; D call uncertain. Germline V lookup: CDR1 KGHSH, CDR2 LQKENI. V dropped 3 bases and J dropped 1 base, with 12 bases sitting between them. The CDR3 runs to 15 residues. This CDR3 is CASSPIVDPNTEAFF. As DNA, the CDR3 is TGTGCCAGCTCACCGATTGTCGATCCGAACACTGAAGCTTTCTTT.

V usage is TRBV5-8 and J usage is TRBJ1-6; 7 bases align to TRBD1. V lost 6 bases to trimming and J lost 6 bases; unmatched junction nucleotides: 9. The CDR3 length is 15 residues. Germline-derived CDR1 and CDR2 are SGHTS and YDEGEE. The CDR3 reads CASKGGPGVNSPLHF. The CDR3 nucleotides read TGTGCCAGCAAAGGGGGCCCCGGGGTTAATTCACCCCTCCACTTT. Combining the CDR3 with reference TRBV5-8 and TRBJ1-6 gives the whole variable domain EAGVTQSPTHLIKTRGQQATLRCSPISGHTSVYWYQQALGLGLQFLLWYDEGEERNRGNFPPRFSGRQFPNYSSELNVNALELEDSALYLCASKGGPGVNSPLHFGNGTRLTVT.

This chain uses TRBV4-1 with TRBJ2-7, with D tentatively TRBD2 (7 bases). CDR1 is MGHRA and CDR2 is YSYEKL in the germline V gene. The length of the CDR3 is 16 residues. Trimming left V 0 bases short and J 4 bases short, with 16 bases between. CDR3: CASSQDGGQGGYEQYF. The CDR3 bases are TGCGCCAGCAGCCAAGACGGGGGGCAGGGTGGGTACGAGCAGTACTTC.